The TCR beta chain under discussion was sequenced for a study of OX40 agonist ivuxolimab in advanced cancers. Background on the study: People who had prior anti-PD-1, anti-PD-L1 or anti-CTLA-4 therapy could take part, and 35% to 50% had some.

The data were produced by immunoSEQ multiplex PCR, yet TCRdb's version contains in-frame clones alone and is incomplete. The table lists 65,000 to 90,000 clones, around 90% of them singletons. The cohort excluded patients with autoimmune disease history or systemic immunosuppression. The V gene's germline CDR1 is ENHRY and CDR2 SYGVKD. The CDR3 covers 13 residues. J gave up 7 bases and V 3 bases, and 5 bases lay outside the gene matches. This specimen was CD4+ or CD8+ T cells sorted from blood, taken in a trial of the OX40 agonist ivuxolimab. This TCR was sampled from an adult with an advanced solid tumor such as melanoma, head and neck, liver or kidney cancer. J is TRBJ1-1 and V is TRBV10-3; 7 positions match TRBD1. CDR3 sequence (DNA): TGTGCCATCAGTGACAGGGGGATCGGTGAAGCTTTCTTT. Encoded protein: CAISDRGIGEAFF.